These 5 T cell receptor beta chains share one sample of origin, sequenced in a study of cytomegalovirus exposure and HLA in healthy donors. PCR used 60 Vbeta primers and 13 Jbeta primers. Generated by immunoSEQ multiplex PCR, the TCRdb table keeps only in-frame clones and is missing some. Here the sample spans around 86,000 clones, approximately 7.1% being singletons. Sequencing input: PBMCs. Every receptor here comes from a man between 45 and 60 years old in good health and CMV-seronegative.

This rearrangement joins TRBV30 to TRBJ2-3; D is unclear. CDR1 is GTSNPN and CDR2 is SVGIG in the germline V gene (reference sequence). Trimming left V 3 bases short and J 0 bases short, with 7 bases between. The CDR3 contains 13 residues. The CDR3 bases are TGTGCCTGGAGGGAGAATAGCACAGATACGCAGTATTTT. It codes for CAWRENSTDTQYF.

This clone has only a few counts. This chain connects TRBV6-1 to TRBJ2-7; D perhaps matches TRBD1 (6 bases). The CDR3 contains 11 residues. Germline assignment: CDR1 MNHNS and CDR2 SASEGT. The V end was cut by 10 bases, the J end by 4 bases, with 11 bases between. The DNA for the CDR3 is TGTGCCATCGGACAGCTGTACGAGCAGTACTTC. This translates into CAIGQLYEQYF.

The chain links TRBV9 to TRBJ1-1; no reliable D call. From germline, CDR1 is SGDLS and CDR2 YYNGEE. Trimming took off 0 bases at V and 4 bases at J, with 10 bases between the two ends. The CDR3 consists of 14 residues. The CDR3 here is CASSVDRVGTEAFF. The DNA for the CDR3 is TGTGCCAGCAGCGTAGATCGGGTTGGCACTGAAGCTTTCTTT.

This clone was detected only a few times. This rearrangement joins TRBV11-2 to TRBJ1-6; a weak D match, TRBD1 (5 bases). Trimming took 5 bases from V and 5 from J, leaving 22 bases between them. Per germline, CDR1 SGHAT and CDR2 FQNNGV. CDR3 length: 18 amino acids. The CDR3 DNA follows: TGTGCCAGCAGCCTTAACAGGATCCACGGGTGGAATAATTCACCCCTCCACTTT. Its translation: CASSLNRIHGWNNSPLHF.

This clone appeared a few times. This rearrangement joins TRBV19 to TRBJ1-1, with D possibly TRBD1 on 6 matching bases. CDR1 LNHDA and CDR2 SQIVND come from the germline V gene (reference sequence). The CDR3 runs to 17 residues. V lost 4 bases, J lost 11 bases, and 29 bases lay in between. The CDR3 is CASSKMAGASNYDRAFF. The CDR3 DNA reads TGTGCCAGTAGTAAGATGGCAGGGGCCTCTAATTATGATCGGGCTTTCTTT. Supplemented by reference TRBV19 and TRBJ1-1, the full variable domain reads DGGITQSPKYLFRKEGQNVTLSCEQNLNHDAMYWYRQDPGQGLRLIYYSQIVNDFQKGDIAEGYSVSREKKESFPLTVTSAQKNPTAFYLCASSKMAGASNYDRAFFGQGTRLTVV.